The clone carrying this TCR beta chain was found a few times. Its antigen is unknown. All donors came from Russia, were Caucasian and healthy, and spanned ages about 6 to 95. The V end lost 0 bases, the J end lost 4 bases, and 13 bases lay between the germline ends. The CDR3 spans 15 residues. CDR1 and CDR2 from the germline V gene are SGHAT and FQNNGV. These data are taken from a study of blood T cells in healthy people across ages. Overall study results and limits: Unsorted PBMCs ruled out conclusive naive versus antigen-experienced comparison.

Through a sample-barcoded 5' primer and a J-beta primer mix, a second PCR was run for 7 to 11 cycles. A 12-random-nucleotide template-switch adaptor tagged each cDNA molecule. Via MiXCR, TCRdb re-called the 5' RACE reads, giving one row per CDR3 protein. Of fewer than 800,000 distinct CDR3 sequences listed, about 30% are singletons. This chain uses TRBV11-2 with TRBJ2-7, with D perhaps TRBD1 or TRBD2 (5 bases each). The clonotype was recovered from a woman aged 80 or older in good health. The sample comprised blood. The chain's CDR3 is CASSLDLRGVYEQYF. For the CDR3, the DNA is TGTGCCAGCAGCTTAGATTTACGAGGGGTATACGAGCAGTACTTC.